The 24 T cell receptor beta chains reported below all come from one sample, sequenced in a study of blood T cell repertoires in COVID-19. Here immunoSEQ multiplex PCR was the method, and the copy in TCRdb shows in-frame clones only, minus some. The data contain 300,000 to 350,000 clones, about nine tenths of them singletons. Source material: peripheral blood. These receptors all come from a man younger than 35 with active or convalescent COVID-19.

This clone was seen a few times. The CDR3 DNA follows: TGTGCCAGCAGCCAAGCGGGGGGCACAGATACGCAGTATTTT. Translating gives CASSQAGGTDTQYF. The chain couples TRBV3-1 (or the pseudogene TRBV3-2) to TRBJ2-3, with a weak D call TRBD2 (6 bases). Trimming removed 1 base at V and 1 base at J, with 6 bases between. The CDR3 extends over 14 amino acids. Germline CDR1 reads LGHDT; CDR2 reads YNNKEL (reference sequence).

The chain couples TRBV6-4 to TRBJ2-3; 7 bases match TRBD1. The length of the CDR3 is 18 residues. V was clipped by 5 bases and J by 2 bases; unmatched bases: 16. CDR1 MRHNA and CDR2 SNTAGT come from the germline V gene. CDR3 DNA sequence: TGTGCCAGCAGTCCATACGCCGGGACAGACATCTACACAGATACGCAGTATTTT. It codes for CASSPYAGTDIYTDTQYF.

This chain connects TRBV6-2 or TRBV6-3 to TRBJ2-2, with D possibly matching TRBD2 (5 bases). CDR3 length: 19 amino acids. Germline-derived CDR1 and CDR2 are MNHEY and SVGEGT. Trimming shortened V by 4 bases and J by 6 bases, and 27 bases separated the two germline ends. The CDR3 nucleotides are TGTGCCAGCAGTTCACCCCTCTCGAATAGACGAGGGTCCGCCGGGGAGCTGTTTTTT. This gives the protein CASSSPLSNRRGSAGELFF.

V is TRBV7-8 and J is TRBJ2-3; D might be TRBD2 (5 bases). V was trimmed by 1 base and J by 1 base, leaving 15 bases between them. Germline CDR1 and CDR2: SGHVS and FQNEAQ. The CDR3 extends over 17 amino acids. The DNA of the CDR3 is TGTGCCAGCAGCTTAGGAAACGGAGGCCTGGGCACAGATACGCAGTATTTT. This codes for CASSLGNGGLGTDTQYF.

The rearrangement links TRBV28 to TRBJ1-6, with D tentatively TRBD1 (5 bases). The CDR3 consists of 16 residues. Germline CDR1 reads MDHEN; CDR2 reads SYDVKM. V lost 4 bases and J 7 bases, leaving 17 bases between the germline ends. The CDR3 region has the DNA TGTGCCAGCAGTTCTGGGGAGGGGCCGGGGAATTCACCCCTCCACTTT. The encoded protein is CASSSGEGPGNSPLHF.

This chain links TRBV28 with TRBJ1-1; D remains unclear. The CDR3 sequence is 19 residues long. CDR1 is MDHEN and CDR2 is SYDVKM in the germline V gene. Trimming removed 3 bases at V and 3 bases at J, with 26 bases between. The CDR3 bases are TGTGCCAGCAGTTTGATACTTGAGGGATACCCTGGATTGGACACTGAAGCTTTCTTT. It encodes CASSLILEGYPGLDTEAFF.

The chain recombines TRBV5-4 with TRBJ2-1, with TRBD1 identical over 8 bases. The CDR3 is 19 residues long. J gave up 1 base and V 4 bases, and 16 bases lay outside the gene matches. CDR1 is SGHNT, CDR2 YYREEE, per germline (reference sequence). The CDR3 protein is CASSANGQGEIRSYNEQFF. The CDR3 DNA reads as TGTGCCAGCAGCGCGAACGGACAGGGTGAAATTCGGTCCTACAATGAGCAGTTCTTC.

V gene TRBV7-9 combines with J gene TRBJ1-1; 8 nucleotides line up with TRBD1. The length of the CDR3 is 12 residues. Germline loops: CDR1 SEHNR, CDR2 FQNEAQ (reference sequence). Unmatched junction bases numbered 1, after V lost 3 bases and J lost 7 bases. This CDR3 is CASSFGQGEAFF. CDR3 in DNA: TGTGCCAGCAGCTTTGGACAGGGTGAAGCTTTCTTT.

CDR3 amino acids: CASGGNTGELFF. Written as DNA, the CDR3 is TGTGCCAGTGGCGGGAACACCGGGGAGCTGTTTTTT. V is TRBV15 and J is TRBJ2-2; D remains unclear. The CDR3 consists of 12 residues. V lost 10 bases to trimming and J lost 1 base, with 7 bases between them. Per germline, CDR1 LNHNV and CDR2 YYDKDF (reference sequence).

This chain joins TRBV11-3 and TRBJ1-1; D unresolved. Between the trimmed V and J ends, which lost 1 base and 0 bases, there was a span of 9 bases. This CDR3 has 15 amino acids. Germline-derived CDR1 and CDR2 are SGHNT and YENEEA. The CDR3 DNA reads TGTGCCAGCAGCTTAGCCGGAGGGATGAACACTGAAGCTTTCTTT. Residues: CASSLAGGMNTEAFF.

J is TRBJ1-6 and V is TRBV9, with 9 bases fitting TRBD1. The CDR3 spans 14 residues. From germline, CDR1 is SGDLS and CDR2 YYNGEE. J lost 10 bases, V lost 3 bases, and 5 bases had no gene match. The CDR3: CASSADRGYSPLHF. The CDR3 nucleotides are TGTGCCAGCAGCGCCGACAGGGGGTACTCACCCCTCCACTTT.

The chain uses TRBV28 and TRBJ2-7, with 11 positions matching TRBD2. Germline lookup yields CDR1 MDHEN and CDR2 SYDVKM. J lost 2 bases, V lost 5 bases, and 8 bases had no gene match. The CDR3 covers 16 residues. The CDR3 here is CASSEHGLAGTYEQYF. The CDR3 DNA reads as TGTGCCAGCAGTGAACACGGACTAGCGGGCACCTACGAGCAGTACTTC.

V usage is TRBV19 and J usage is TRBJ1-1; D remains ambiguous. The CDR3 is made up of 13 amino acids. Trimming left V 10 bases short and J 3 bases short, with 15 bases between. Germline CDR1 and CDR2: LNHDA and SQIVND (reference sequence). DNA of the CDR3: TGTGCCACCGGGTGGGGAGGCGACACTGAAGCTTTCTTT. This sequence encodes CATGWGGDTEAFF.

This chain uses TRBV11-3 with TRBJ2-3; D is possibly TRBD2 (7 bases). Trimming shortened V by 1 base and J by 0 bases, and 11 bases separated the two germline ends. The V gene's germline CDR1 is SGHNT and CDR2 YENEEA. This CDR3 is built from 16 residues. This CDR3 reads CASSLAGGKSTDTQYF. Here the CDR3 DNA reads TGTGCCAGCAGCTTAGCGGGGGGCAAAAGCACAGATACGCAGTATTTT.

The rearrangement links TRBV9 to TRBJ2-1; the D is unclear. Germline values: CDR1 SGDLS, CDR2 YYNGEE. Trimming left V 0 bases short and J 8 bases short, with 12 bases between. There are 14 residues in the CDR3. CDR3 amino acids: CASSVGVTVDEQFF. The CDR3 DNA is TGTGCCAGCAGCGTAGGGGTGACTGTCGATGAGCAGTTCTTC.

V is TRBV28 and J is TRBJ1-5; 7 bases are a match to TRBD1. The CDR3 is 16 amino acids. The germline CDR1 and CDR2 sequences are MDHEN and SYDVKM. J lost 8 bases, V lost 2 bases, and 12 bases had no gene match. The CDR3 here is CASSLTGTVVVKPQHF. The CDR3 DNA reads as TGTGCCAGCAGTTTAACCGGGACAGTGGTGGTCAAGCCCCAGCATTTT.

The chain uses TRBV4-1 and TRBJ1-2; possibly TRBD1 for D (6 bases). Germline V CDR1 and CDR2: MGHRA, YSYEKL. The CDR3 is 15 amino acids. Trimming cost V 1 base and J 5 bases, with 14 bases left between them. Written as DNA, the CDR3 is TGCGCCAGCAGCCAAGCCCCGGACAGCGGTTATGGCTACACCTTC. Its protein product is CASSQAPDSGYGYTF.

CDR3 sequence (DNA): TGTGCCAGCAGCCAATGGGCACACCAAGGAAACACCATATATTTT. It specifies CASSQWAHQGNTIYF. The chain is built from TRBV3-1 (or the pseudogene TRBV3-2) and TRBJ1-3; D not certain. This CDR3 is built from 15 residues. The ends were cut back, 2 bases at V and 4 bases at J, with 12 bases in the middle. The germline V gene encodes CDR1 LGHDT and CDR2 YNNKEL (reference sequence).

The chain uses TRBV11-2 and TRBJ2-2, with D perhaps TRBD1 (7 bases). CDR1 SGHAT and CDR2 FQNNGV come from the germline V gene. This CDR3 is 16 amino acids long. The V and J ends lost 3 bases and 3 bases respectively, with 14 bases between them. The CDR3 loop reads CASSFQGGWDTGELFF. As DNA, the CDR3 is TGTGCCAGCAGCTTCCAGGGGGGATGGGACACCGGGGAGCTGTTTTTT.

The CDR3 loop is CASSWKARRPNTGELFF. The CDR3 nucleotides read TGTGCCAGCAGTTGGAAAGCGCGCCGACCGAACACCGGGGAGCTGTTTTTT. This chain connects TRBV7-8 to TRBJ2-2; no reliable D call. The CDR3 is 17 amino acids. Germline loops: CDR1 SGHVS, CDR2 FQNEAQ. Trimming took 6 bases from V and 0 from J, leaving 17 bases between them.

The rearrangement uses TRBV7-9 and TRBJ1-2, with TRBD1 identical over 9 bases. CDR1 is SEHNR and CDR2 is FQNEAQ in the germline V gene (reference sequence). CDR3 length equals 14 residues. The V and J ends lost 7 bases and 7 bases, in that order; junction bases with no gene match: 10. Written as DNA, the CDR3 is TGTGCCAGCAACTCCGGGACAGGGTCGGGTGGCTACACCTTC. It yields the protein CASNSGTGSGGYTF.

This chain connects TRBV27 to TRBJ1-2; the D gene is possibly TRBD1 (6 bases). The CDR3 spans 12 residues. Germline V lookup: CDR1 MNHEY, CDR2 SMNVEV (reference sequence). V was shortened by 10 bases and J by 8 bases, with 17 bases between the two germline ends. CDR3 nucleotide sequence: TGTGCCACGGGGAAGGGGGGGAGAGGCTACACCTTC. Translated: CATGKGGRGYTF.

The CDR3 is CASSPPGQRNEKLFF. The DNA of the CDR3 is TGTGCCAGCAGCCCTCCGGGACAGCGTAATGAAAAACTGTTTTTT. The J gene is TRBJ1-4, the V gene TRBV11-2, with 7 nucleotides matching TRBD1. This CDR3 is built from 15 residues. V lost 5 bases, J lost 4 bases, and 7 bases stayed unmatched. Germline-derived CDR1 and CDR2 are SGHAT and FQNNGV.

The CDR3 protein is CASSSGGRDEQYF. The CDR3 DNA is TGTGCCAGCAGTAGCGGCGGGAGGGACGAGCAGTACTTC. The chain recombines TRBV28 with TRBJ2-7; 9 positions match TRBD2. Germline loops: CDR1 MDHEN, CDR2 SYDVKM. Trimming took 5 bases from V and 5 from J; bases not matched to a gene: 4. The CDR3 is 13 residues long.